The clone carrying this T cell receptor beta chain was seen a single time. Antigen specificity is unknown. CDR3 length: 15 amino acids. Germline V gene lookup returns CDR1 SGHVS and CDR2 FQNEAQ. J lost 3 bases, V lost 4 bases, and 4 bases had no gene match. This entry belongs to a study of cytotoxic CD8 clonotypes in ibrutinib-treated CLL. Turning to the study itself: Per sample, productive templates averaged around 230,000 and productive rearrangements averaged approximately 92,000. General study points: At the start, clonality exceeded age-matched healthy donors and followed circulating CD8+ T-cell counts.

Produced via immunoSEQ multiplex PCR; TCRdb's table is partial and in-frame only. This table has some 200,000 clones, approximately 72% appearing once. Frozen PBMC stocks contributed around 2 micrograms of genomic DNA to the TCR beta libraries. The chain links TRBV7-8 to TRBJ2-2; 8 nucleotides match TRBD1. The source material was PBMCs, sampled after 24 months of ibrutinib treatment. The TCR comes from a human donor with chronic lymphocytic leukemia. CDR3 protein: CASSSTGVDTGELFF. In DNA form, the CDR3 reads TGTGCCAGCAGCTCGACAGGGGTGGACACCGGGGAGCTGTTTTTT.